These 2 T cell receptor beta chains came from one sample sequenced in a study of identical twins. One entry per CDR3 protein, called by TCRdb with MiXCR from the 5' RACE reads. Altogether roughly 700,000 distinct CDR3 sequences are present, 8.5% to 9% being singletons, with the ten largest covering 0.98%. The sample also formed part of further work on yellow fever vaccine responses in identical twins.

Sequenced input: PBMCs. The receptors derive from a woman aged 18-29 years in good health.

In this sample, this clonotype turned up many times. CDR3 DNA sequence: TGCAGCGTTTCGAGGACAGTCGAAGCTTTCTTT. Translating it yields CSVSRTVEAFF. The V gene is TRBV29-1, the J gene TRBJ1-1, with TRBD1 as a possible D gene (6 bases). From germline, CDR1 is SQVTM and CDR2 ANQGSEA. The CDR3 has 11 amino acids. Deletions cut 5 bases from V and 8 bases from J, with 12 bases between.

This clonotype was counted once. CDR3 protein: CARSLQGCIQYF. CDR3 in DNA: TGTGCCAGAAGCTTACAGGGGTGCATTCAGTACTTC. The V call is TRBV5-3, the J call TRBJ2-4, with TRBD1 identical over 7 bases. TRBV5-3 is an ORF for which the function is uncertain. CDR3 size: 12 residues. Unmatched junction bases numbered 2, after V lost 2 bases and J lost 9 bases.